Shown below are 21 T cell receptor beta chains from a single sample sequenced in a study of regulatory T cells in long-lasting Graves disease. The TCR beta library used iRepertoire HTBI primers with Arm-PCR amplification of CDR3. TCRdb recomputed calls from the multiplex PCR reads with MiXCR, one row per CDR3 protein. The sample includes 350,000 to 500,000 distinct CDR3 sequences, about 17% of them seen just once. The time point is: newly diagnosed GD, antithyroid drugs for less than 3 months. Isolated PBMC RNA provided the starting material for the TCR library. This same sample was also taken into another study, of T cells in Graves' hyperthyroidism and ophthalmopathy.

The sequencing here drew on peripheral blood mononuclear cells (PBMCs), taken at new diagnosis, from a patient treated with antithyroid drugs. These receptors came from a woman in her thirties with Graves disease.

This clonotype was recorded at least ten times. The rearrangement joins TRBV12-3 or TRBV12-4 to TRBJ1-5; TRBD1 might be the D (5 bases). Trimming stripped 5 bases from V and 6 bases from J, with 17 bases between. The length of the CDR3 is 15 residues. The CDR3 loop reads CASSRQGGVSQPQHF. CDR3 nucleotide sequence: TGTGCCAGCAGTCGGCAGGGTGGGGTAAGTCAGCCCCAGCATTTT.

The chain carries TRBV11-2 and TRBJ1-6; D not resolved. Germline-derived CDR1 and CDR2 are SGHAT and FQNNGV. The germline V and J ends were trimmed by 3 bases and 6 bases, with 24 bases remaining between them. This CDR3 is 19 amino acids long. CDR3 sequence: CASSFRRVFQSSANSPLHF. In nucleotides, the CDR3 is TGTGCCAGCAGCTTTCGTCGAGTTTTTCAGTCGTCCGCTAATTCACCCCTCCACTTT.

To note about this clonotype: Just one base apart from a much larger clone, this may be a read error. The final CDR3 position lacks the conserved phenylalanine or tryptophan, pointing to a likely read error. The J gene is TRBJ1-5, the V gene TRBV20-1, with D uncertain. Germline CDR1 is DFQATT and CDR2 is SNEGSKA (reference sequence). The CDR3 loop spans 16 amino acids. Trimming stripped 1 base from V and 0 bases from J, with 13 bases between. The CDR3 DNA reads TGCAGTGCTAGAGCTCCTATACAGTATAGCAATCAGCCCCAGCATCTT. It translates to CSARAPIQYSNQPQHL.

This clonotype was recorded at least ten times. The J gene is TRBJ2-1, the V gene TRBV28; 8 bases match TRBD1. Germline CDR1 MDHEN, CDR2 SYDVKM. V trimming: 7 bases; J trimming: 10 bases; junction bases outside the gene matches: 18. This CDR3 comprises 16 residues. In nucleotides, the CDR3 is TGTGCCAGCATCTCTCCAACAGGGGGGACCCTTTACGAGCAGTTCTTC. Encoded protein: CASISPTGGTLYEQFF.

This clonotype was picked up many times. The J gene is TRBJ2-7, the V gene TRBV5-1; no reliable D call. Per the germline V gene, CDR1 is SGHRS and CDR2 is YFSETQ. The CDR3 runs to 15 residues. The ends were cut back, 5 bases at V and 0 bases at J, with 15 bases in the middle. The CDR3 DNA reads TGCGCCAGCAGATCGGACCGGGTCCGCTCCTACGAGCAGTACTTC. This translates into CASRSDRVRSYEQYF.

This clonotype was seen ten or more times. The J gene is TRBJ2-5, the V gene TRBV20-1; maybe TRBD2 (6 bases). The germline gives CDR1 DFQATT, CDR2 SNEGSKA (reference sequence). Trimming removed 2 bases at V and 5 bases at J, with 15 bases between. The CDR3 runs to 14 residues. The CDR3 DNA reads TGCAGTGCTAGACCGGGCCGGGAGTGGGAGACCCAGTACTTC. It yields the protein CSARPGREWETQYF.

Points on this clonotype: The junction differs from germline at one of its ends, possibly a read error. The gene calls are TRBV7-8 and TRBJ1-2; D perhaps matches TRBD1 (6 bases). This CDR3 is 15 amino acids long. Germline CDR1 SGHVS, CDR2 FQNEAQ. The CDR3 region has the DNA TGTGCCGGCAGCTTAGCCACGGGGGCGAACTATGGCTACACCTTC. It specifies CAGSLATGANYGYTF.

In this sample, this clonotype turned up a few times. This rearrangement joins TRBV25-1 to TRBJ1-1; D not resolved. The V and J ends lost 5 bases and 0 bases respectively, with 10 bases between them. The CDR3 length is 14 residues. The germline gives CDR1 MGHDK, CDR2 SYGVNS. The chain's CDR3 is CASSNRALNTEAFF. Here the CDR3 DNA reads TGTGCCAGCAGTAACCGGGCTTTGAACACTGAAGCTTTCTTT.

CDR3: CASSLTRGQGGYTF. The CDR3 DNA sequence: TGTGCCAGCAGCTTAACAAGGGGCCAAGGAGGCTACACCTTC. The V gene is TRBV11-2, the J gene TRBJ1-2; maybe TRBD1 (5 bases). CDR3 length equals 14 residues. The germline V gene has CDR1 SGHAT and CDR2 FQNNGV. V lost 2 bases and J lost 8, with 15 bases in between.

This clonotype showed up many times. The chain is built from TRBV7-2 and TRBJ2-1; 7 positions match TRBD2. The V gene's germline CDR1 is SGHTA and CDR2 FQGNSA. The J segment lost 4 bases and the V segment lost 5 bases, leaving 8 bases of the junction unmatched. The CDR3 runs to 15 residues. This chain's CDR3 is CASSELLAFYNEQFF. CDR3 nucleotide sequence: TGTGCCAGCAGCGAACTACTAGCGTTTTACAATGAGCAGTTCTTC.

This clonotype appeared many times. V gene TRBV11-2 combines with J gene TRBJ2-1, with D uncertain. The germline CDR1 and CDR2 sequences are SGHAT and FQNNGV. Between the trimmed V and J ends, which lost 2 bases and 4 bases, there was a span of 12 bases. This CDR3 spans 15 amino acids. The CDR3 here is CASSLRPDTYNEQFF. In nucleotides, the CDR3 is TGTGCCAGCAGCTTAAGGCCGGATACTTACAATGAGCAGTTCTTC.

This clonotype was seen at least ten times. The chain joins TRBV7-9 to TRBJ1-2; D is uncertain. Trimming took 0 bases from V and 6 from J, leaving 8 bases between them. The CDR3 is 13 amino acids. CDR1 is SEHNR and CDR2 is FQNEAQ in the germline V gene (reference sequence). CDR3 sequence reads: CASSLAGWDGYTF. In DNA, the CDR3 is TGTGCCAGCAGCTTAGCCGGCTGGGATGGCTACACCTTC.

Many counts were recorded for this clonotype. J is TRBJ1-1 and V is TRBV7-2; D is undetermined. Germline V gene lookup returns CDR1 SGHTA and CDR2 FQGNSA. V was clipped by 1 base and J by 6 bases, with 6 bases between them. The CDR3 length is 12 residues. The CDR3 is CASSLVVPEAFF. The CDR3 nucleotides read TGTGCCAGCAGCTTAGTGGTCCCTGAAGCTTTCTTT.

V gene TRBV6-5 combines with J gene TRBJ2-1; possibly TRBD2 for D (5 bases). V lost 4 bases and J lost 10, with 8 bases in between. The CDR3 has 11 residues. The germline gives CDR1 MNHEY, CDR2 SVGAGI. The CDR3: CASSFREEQFF. CDR3 DNA: TGTGCCAGCAGTTTCCGGGAAGAGCAGTTCTTC.

This clonotype was observed at least ten times. The chain uses TRBV7-3 and TRBJ2-3; 9 bases map to TRBD2. CDR1 SGHTA and CDR2 FQGTGA come from the germline V gene. This CDR3 has 16 amino acids. With 1 base clipped from V and 2 bases from J, the junction kept 4 bases outside the gene matches. The CDR3 DNA follows: TGTGCCAGCAGCTTAATCGCTAGCGGGAACACAGATACGCAGTATTTT. Translation gives CASSLIASGNTDTQYF.

In its sample, this clonotype was seen many times. The J gene is TRBJ2-7, the V gene TRBV12-3 or TRBV12-4; D might be TRBD1 or TRBD2, each matching 6 bases. V lost 2 bases, J lost 5 bases, and 22 bases lay in between. The CDR3 length is 17 residues. This CDR3 is CASSLKRGAGNINEQYF. The CDR3 region has the DNA TGTGCCAGCAGTTTAAAGAGGGGGGCAGGGAATATCAACGAGCAGTACTTC.

In this sample, this clonotype turned up many times. This chain connects TRBV3-1 to TRBJ1-1; D is ambiguous. V lost 3 bases and J lost 0, with 11 bases in between. CDR3 size: 15 residues. Germline V gives CDR1 LGHDT, CDR2 YNNKEL (reference sequence). CDR3 sequence reads: CASSQIPRLNTEAFF. CDR3 DNA: TGTGCCAGCAGCCAGATACCTAGATTGAACACTGAAGCTTTCTTT.

In this sample, this clonotype turned up many times. V and J are TRBV7-9 and TRBJ2-1; 9 bases are a match to TRBD2. Germline V lookup: CDR1 SEHNR, CDR2 FQNEAQ (reference sequence). The CDR3 totals 16 residues. Germline trimming cut 3 bases from V and 0 bases from J; bases unmatched to any gene: 3. CDR3 nucleotides: TGTGCCAGCAGCTTTGTAGCGGGAGCCTCCTACAATGAGCAGTTCTTC. As protein: CASSFVAGASYNEQFF. The variable domain in full, completed from reference TRBV7-9 and TRBJ2-1, reads DTGVSQNPRHKITKRGQNVTFRCDPISEHNRLYWYRQTLGQGPEFLTYFQNEAQLEKSRLLSDRFSAERPKGSFSTLEIQRTEQGDSAMYLCASSFVAGASYNEQFFGPGTRLTVL.

There are a few counts of this clonotype. The V and J genes are TRBV5-1 and TRBJ1-1; possibly TRBD1 for D (6 bases). The V gene's germline CDR1 is SGHRS and CDR2 YFSETQ. V was shortened by 1 base and J by 6 bases, with 13 bases between the two germline ends. The CDR3 contains 14 residues. The DNA for the CDR3 is TGCGCCAGCAGCTTGAAATGGGACACATCTGAAGCTTTCTTT. Its translation is CASSLKWDTSEAFF.

In its sample, this clonotype was seen many times. The chain links TRBV28 to TRBJ1-2; unclear D gene. The CDR3 runs 14 residues. Trimming took 3 bases from V and 4 from J, leaving 12 bases between them. The V gene's germline CDR1 is MDHEN and CDR2 SYDVKM. The CDR3: CASSFLGNLYGYTF. DNA for the CDR3: TGTGCCAGCAGTTTTCTTGGGAATCTCTATGGCTACACCTTC.

This clonotype came up a few times. The chain is built from TRBV12-3 or TRBV12-4 and TRBJ1-2; 8 nucleotides match TRBD1. V trimming: 5 bases; J trimming: 4 bases; junction bases outside the gene matches: 6. CDR3 length equals 14 residues. DNA of the CDR3: TGTGCCAGCAGTCGCCCCGGGACAGGCTATGGCTACACCTTC. This codes for CASSRPGTGYGYTF.